This passage covers 27 T cell receptor beta chains from one sample sequenced in a study of OX40 agonist ivuxolimab in advanced cancers. Sequencing used immunoSEQ multiplex PCR; TCRdb keeps in-frame clones, though not all of them. Of more than 50,000 clones listed, 84% are singletons. The sample in question was CD4+ or CD8+ T cells sorted from blood, obtained in a trial of the OX40 agonist ivuxolimab. These receptors all come from an adult with an advanced solid tumor such as melanoma, head and neck, liver or kidney cancer.

The chain links TRBV4-1 to TRBJ2-1, with a weak D call TRBD1 (6 bases). The CDR3 sequence is 18 residues long. The V and J ends lost 2 bases and 4 bases respectively, with 21 bases between them. Germline V lookup: CDR1 MGHRA, CDR2 YSYEKL. The CDR3 spells CASSQSGVVGTKYNEQFF. The CDR3 DNA sequence: TGCGCCAGCAGCCAAAGTGGGGTTGTGGGGACAAAATACAATGAGCAGTTCTTC.

Here the CDR3 reads CASSSGVSKNEKLFF. Here the CDR3 DNA reads TGTGCCAGCAGCTCTGGAGTGTCAAAAAATGAAAAACTGTTTTTT. The chain links TRBV7-6 to TRBJ1-4; D is ambiguous. Deletions cut 4 bases from V and 5 bases from J, with 14 bases between. The CDR3 extends over 15 amino acids. The V gene's germline CDR1 is SGHVS and CDR2 FNYEAQ.

The gene calls are TRBV7-9 and TRBJ2-3; 8 bases line up with TRBD2. The CDR3 is 12 amino acids. In germline, CDR1 is SEHNR, CDR2 FQNEAQ (reference sequence). The V segment lost 10 bases and the J segment 5 bases; nucleotides outside the gene matches: 5. CDR3 DNA sequence: TGTGCCATTCAGCGGGGGAAAGATACGCAGTATTTT. It is translated as CAIQRGKDTQYF. The entire variable domain, with the rest obtained from reference TRBV7-9 and TRBJ2-3, is as follows: DTGVSQNPRHKITKRGQNVTFRCDPISEHNRLYWYRQTLGQGPEFLTYFQNEAQLEKSRLLSDRFSAERPKGSFSTLEIQRTEQGDSAMYLCAIQRGKDTQYFGPGTRLTVL.

The chain is built from TRBV10-1 and TRBJ2-3, with 12 bases lining up with TRBD2. The CDR3 contains 14 residues. V was clipped by 9 bases and J by 1 base; unmatched bases: 2. CDR1 is WNHNN, CDR2 SYGVQD, per germline (reference sequence). CDR3 nucleotides: TGCGCCAGACTAGCGGGAGGACGCACAGATACGCAGTATTTT. This sequence encodes CARLAGGRTDTQYF.

This chain links TRBV19 with TRBJ2-5; D gene unclear. The CDR3 is 13 amino acids. V was cut by 1 base and J by 4 bases, with 7 bases left in between. The germline CDR1 and CDR2 sequences are LNHDA and SQIVND (reference sequence). The CDR3 here is CASSIGAAETQYF. The CDR3 bases are TGTGCCAGTAGTATAGGGGCAGCAGAGACCCAGTACTTC.

The chain recombines TRBV19 with TRBJ2-5; 15 bases match TRBD2. Germline V gives CDR1 LNHDA, CDR2 SQIVND (reference sequence). This CDR3 has 15 amino acids. Trimming cost V 4 bases and J 6 bases; bases outside gene matches: 3. CDR3 coding DNA: TGTGCCAGTAGTAGAGGGACTAGCGGGAGGAAGACCCAGTACTTC. Translating gives CASSRGTSGRKTQYF.

J is TRBJ2-7 and V is TRBV20-1; D remains unclear. With 6 bases removed from V and 4 bases from J, the gap between germline ends came to 7 bases. CDR3 length equals 10 residues. Germline CDR1 DFQATT, CDR2 SNEGSKA (reference sequence). CDR3 protein: CSASLYEQYF. CDR3 DNA sequence: TGCAGTGCCTCATTATACGAGCAGTACTTC.

The chain recombines TRBV6-7 with TRBJ2-5; D might be TRBD1 (6 bases). TRBV6-7 is known as an ORF, though its function is uncertain. The CDR3 has 14 amino acids. V shed 6 bases and J shed 5 bases, with 16 bases lying between them. The CDR3 here is CASRPDRLGETQYF. DNA of the CDR3: TGTGCCAGCAGGCCAGACAGGCTAGGGGAGACCCAGTACTTC.

The chain has TRBV7-3 and TRBJ2-1; D is perhaps TRBD1 (6 bases). V was clipped by 3 bases and J by 5 bases, with 11 bases between them. In germline, CDR1 is SGHTA, CDR2 FQGTGA. The CDR3 contains 14 residues. CDR3 DNA: TGTGCCAGCAGCTTGCCCGGGACAAACAATGAGCAGTTCTTC. This encodes CASSLPGTNNEQFF.

Here the CDR3 reads CASSRGAWGRERDTEAFF. The CDR3 DNA follows: TGCGCCAGCAGCCGGGGAGCGTGGGGGCGGGAGCGGGACACTGAAGCTTTCTTT. The J gene is TRBJ1-1, the V gene TRBV4-1; D is perhaps TRBD1 (6 bases). V was pared by 4 bases and J by 3 bases, with 24 bases between. The CDR3 contains 18 residues. Germline assignment: CDR1 MGHRA and CDR2 YSYEKL.

This CDR3 is CASSVEVPDTQYF. The CDR3 DNA reads as TGTGCCAGCAGCGTCGAGGTACCAGATACGCAGTATTTT. This rearrangement joins TRBV9 to TRBJ2-3; no clear D. CDR1 SGDLS and CDR2 YYNGEE come from the germline V gene. The ends were cut back, 2 bases at V and 4 bases at J, with 8 bases in the middle. The CDR3 has 13 amino acids.

V and J are TRBV4-1 and TRBJ2-1, with D uncertain. V shed 11 bases and J shed 7 bases, with 24 bases lying between them. Germline V gene data show CDR1 as MGHRA and CDR2 as YSYEKL. This CDR3 is 15 amino acids long. CDR3: CAVQARFSGRNEQFF. The CDR3 DNA reads as TGCGCCGTCCAAGCGAGGTTCTCGGGTAGGAATGAGCAGTTCTTC.

This clone appeared once. The gene calls are TRBV10-3 and TRBJ2-5, with D maybe TRBD1 (5 bases). TRBJ2-7 matches the DNA end more closely, so the J call is doubtful. The CDR3 runs to 11 residues. Germline CDR1 and CDR2: ENHRY and SYGVKD. The CDR3 DNA reads as TGTGCCACTGGACAAGCCTACGAGCAGTACTTC. It codes for CATGQAYEQYF.

The sample holds one count of this clone. The CDR3 DNA reads TGTGCCAGCAAATTCGACAGATACTATGGCTACACCTTC. It is translated as CASKFDRYYGYTF. The chain combines TRBV2 with TRBJ1-2; possibly TRBD1 for D (5 bases). CDR3 length equals 13 residues. The germline V and J ends were trimmed by 7 bases and 3 bases, with 12 bases remaining between them. Germline V lookup: CDR1 SNHLY, CDR2 FYNNEI.

The chain has TRBV12-5 and TRBJ2-3; D is unresolved. Trimming took off 3 bases at V and 5 bases at J, with 3 bases between the two ends. The germline V gene has CDR1 LGHNT and CDR2 FRNRAP. The CDR3 runs 11 residues. CDR3 nucleotides: TGTGCTAGTGGTTTTTTAGATACGCAGTATTTT. This translates into CASGFLDTQYF.

The chain is built from TRBV7-9 and TRBJ2-7; D gene ambiguous. Trimming removed 3 bases at V and 0 bases at J, with 9 bases between. This CDR3 spans 14 amino acids. Germline values: CDR1 SEHNR, CDR2 FQNEAQ (reference sequence). CDR3 DNA sequence: TGTGCCAGCAGCTTGGAAGGCATCTCCTACGAGCAGTACTTC. Its translation is CASSLEGISYEQYF. The whole variable domain, remainder taken from reference TRBV7-9 and TRBJ2-7, is DTGVSQNPRHKITKRGQNVTFRCDPISEHNRLYWYRQTLGQGPEFLTYFQNEAQLEKSRLLSDRFSAERPKGSFSTLEIQRTEQGDSAMYLCASSLEGISYEQYFGPGTRLTVT.

The chain couples TRBV28 to TRBJ1-1; D is unclear. The CDR3 consists of 14 residues. Looked up from germline, CDR1 is MDHEN and CDR2 is SYDVKM. The germline V and J ends were trimmed by 3 bases and 4 bases, with 12 bases remaining between them. Here the CDR3 reads CASSFPGAGTEAFF. DNA for the CDR3: TGTGCCAGCAGTTTCCCAGGTGCGGGCACTGAAGCTTTCTTT.

V is TRBV27 and J is TRBJ1-4, with 7 bases identical to TRBD1. J was trimmed by 4 bases and V by 6 bases; bases with no gene match: 5. This CDR3 comprises 14 residues. The germline gives CDR1 MNHEY, CDR2 SMNVEV (reference sequence). CDR3 DNA sequence: TGTGCCAGCAGCCGGGGACAGCATAATGAAAAACTGTTTTTT. Protein sequence: CASSRGQHNEKLFF.

This chain joins TRBV5-4 and TRBJ2-2, with 8 positions matching TRBD1. The CDR3 totals 15 residues. Losses at the gene ends were 5 bases for V and 2 bases for J; bases not matched to a gene: 5. Per germline, CDR1 SGHNT and CDR2 YYREEE (reference sequence). CDR3: CASRIQGANTGELFF. CDR3 bases: TGTGCCAGCAGAATTCAGGGGGCAAACACCGGGGAGCTGTTTTTT.

The chain recombines TRBV5-1 with TRBJ2-7; D is ambiguous. The CDR3 has 14 amino acids. Per germline, CDR1 SGHRS and CDR2 YFSETQ. V shed 0 bases and J shed 0 bases, with 7 bases lying between them. The DNA for the CDR3 is TGCGCCAGCAGCTTGGGAGGTTACTCCTACGAGCAGTACTTC. Translating gives CASSLGGYSYEQYF.

CDR3 DNA sequence: TGTGCCAGCAGCCCGTCGACAGGGGCGGTCACCGGGGAGCTGTTTTTT. Amino acids: CASSPSTGAVTGELFF. This chain links TRBV4-2 with TRBJ2-2, with 8 bases that match TRBD1. There are 16 residues in the CDR3. V shed 4 bases, J shed 4 bases, and the junction held 8 bases outside the gene matches. The germline V gene encodes CDR1 LGHNA and CDR2 YNFKEQ.

The rearrangement uses TRBV5-4 and TRBJ2-3; D is undetermined. The CDR3 length is 16 residues. The germline gives CDR1 SGHNT, CDR2 YYREEE (reference sequence). V was pared by 0 bases and J by 2 bases, with 13 bases between. The CDR3, as DNA: TGTGCCAGCAGCTTGGGTGGACGGACCTACACAGATACGCAGTATTTT. This gives the protein CASSLGGRTYTDTQYF.

This clone is a singleton in its sample. The CDR3: CATSPQGQGSSYNSPLHF. CDR3 bases: TGTGCCACCAGCCCACAGGGACAGGGCAGCTCCTATAATTCACCCCTCCACTTT. V gene TRBV15 combines with J gene TRBJ1-6; TRBD1 aligns across 9 bases. CDR1 and CDR2 (germline): LNHNV, YYDKDF (reference sequence). The CDR3 is 18 residues long. V lost 5 bases and J lost 0; bases outside the gene matches: 8. The complete variable domain, with remaining parts taken from reference TRBV15 and TRBJ1-6, reads DAMVIQNPRYQVTQFGKPVTLSCSQTLNHNVMYWYQQKSSQAPKLLFHYYDKDFNNEADTPDNFQSRRPNTSFCFLDIRSPGLGDTAMYLCATSPQGQGSSYNSPLHFGNGTRLTVT.

The V call is TRBV2, the J call TRBJ2-7, with D perhaps matching TRBD1 (5 bases). CDR1 is SNHLY, CDR2 FYNNEI, per germline. With 5 bases removed from V and 1 base from J, the gap between germline ends came to 6 bases. The CDR3 is made up of 12 amino acids. CDR3 in DNA: TGTGCCAGCAGTCGACAGTCCTACGAGCAGTACTTC. It is translated as CASSRQSYEQYF.

The CDR3 spells CASQARQAWNTGELFF. The CDR3, as DNA: TGTGCCAGCCAGGCAAGGCAGGCGTGGAACACCGGGGAGCTGTTTTTT. The rearrangement joins TRBV27 to TRBJ2-2; D is unclear. Germline loops: CDR1 MNHEY, CDR2 SMNVEV (reference sequence). V was pared by 8 bases and J by 1 base, with 17 bases between. The CDR3 sequence is 16 residues long.

V is TRBV6-6 and J is TRBJ1-4; a possible D gene is TRBD1 (6 bases). The V gene lost 7 bases and the J gene lost 4 bases, with 19 bases spanning the gap. The V gene's germline CDR1 is MNHNY and CDR2 SVGAGI (reference sequence). The CDR3 loop spans 16 amino acids. In nucleotides, the CDR3 is TGTGCCAGCACTGGCGGGGTGGGGGCCGATAATGAAAAACTGTTTTTT. Protein sequence: CASTGGVGADNEKLFF.

The chain joins TRBV6-1 to TRBJ1-6; D possibly corresponds to TRBD1 (5 bases). Germline lookup yields CDR1 MNHNS and CDR2 SASEGT. The germline V and J ends were trimmed by 4 bases and 4 bases, with 11 bases remaining between them. This CDR3 region has 15 residues. The CDR3 sequence: CASSGGGVYNSPLHF. The CDR3 DNA follows: TGTGCCAGCAGTGGGGGGGGTGTTTATAATTCACCCCTCCACTTT.